This is a list of T cell receptor beta chains from one sample in a study of cytomegalovirus exposure and HLA in healthy donors. Measured with immunoSEQ multiplex PCR; TCRdb has only the in-frame clones, and not every one. The table records fewer than 250,000 clones, under 90% of them present only once. The sequenced sample consisted of PBMCs. Receptors originate from a human donor in good health. The CDR3 runs from the conserved cysteine through the conserved F or W. A D gene is named only where the DNA matches it firmly.

j_gene,v_gene,d_gene,CDR3nt,CDR3aa
TRBJ2-4,TRBV7-3,.,TGTGCCAGCAGCCCAACCCTCGGAGACATTCAGTACTTC,CASSPTLGDIQYF
TRBJ2-1,TRBV27,TRBD2,TGTGCCAGCAGGGCGGGACTAGCCTACAATGAGCAGTTCTTC,CASRAGLAYNEQFF
TRBJ2-7,TRBV28,.,TGTGCCAGCAGTTACGACGGGACCTACGAGCAGTACTTC,CASSYDGTYEQYF
TRBJ1-1,TRBV28,.,TGTGCCAGCAGTTTGAAGAGGATGAACACTGAAGCTTTCTTT,CASSLKRMNTEAFF
TRBJ2-3,TRBV12-5,TRBD1,TGTGCTAGTGGTTTGGTACTTGACAGGGCTCTCACAGATACGCAGTATTTT,CASGLVLDRALTDTQYF
TRBJ2-7,TRBV9,TRBD2,TGTGCCAGCAGCCTGGGGGACTGGCGGGAGGGCTCCTACGAGCAGTACTTC,CASSLGDWREGSYEQYF
TRBJ1-5,TRBV2,.,TGTGCCAGCAGTGAACGGTGGGACTATCAGCCCCAGCATTTT,CASSERWDYQPQHF
TRBJ1-5,TRBV2,.,TGTGCCAGCAAGGGGCGGTCTAGCAATCAGCCCCAGCATTTT,CASKGRSSNQPQHF
TRBJ2-5,TRBV7-7,TRBD2,TGTGCTAGCAGTAGCGGGAGTATAGAGACCCAGTACTTC,CASSSGSIETQYF
TRBJ2-3,TRBV4-2,.,TGTGCCAGCAGCCAATCGACTAGCACAGATACGCAGTATTTT,CASSQSTSTDTQYF
TRBJ1-5,TRBV25-1,TRBD1,TGTGCCAGCAGTGAAAGGCGGGGACAGAGCAATCAGCCCCAGCATTTT,CASSERRGQSNQPQHF
TRBJ2-7,TRBV27,.,TGTGCCAGCAGTTTACGTTCAGGGTGGGAGCAGTACTTC,CASSLRSGWEQYF
TRBJ2-3,TRBV5-1,TRBD1,TGCGCCAGCAGCTTGGCCACGAAGCCACCGGACAGGCGAGGCACAGATACGCAGTATTTT,CASSLATKPPDRRGTDTQYF
TRBJ2-7,TRBV5-1,TRBD2,TGTGCCAGCAGCCTCACTAGCGGGAGGACGTCCTACGAGCAGTACTTC,CASSLTSGRTSYEQYF
TRBJ2-5,TRBV18,.,TGTGCCAGCTCAATCGGAGGGGCGTACCAAGAGACCCAGTACTTC,CASSIGGAYQETQYF
TRBJ2-1,TRBV11-2,TRBD2,TGTGCCAGCAGCTTAGAGGAGCGGGAGGTCGGAAGGTTCTTC,CASSLEEREVGRFF
TRBJ1-2,TRBV9,.,TGTGCCAGCAGCGGGAGCGGGGGGATAAACTATGGCTACACCTTC,CASSGSGGINYGYTF
TRBJ2-3,TRBV7-3,TRBD1,TGTGCCAGCAGGGCAAACAGGGGCCCTTTGAGGACAGATACGCAGTATTTT,CASRANRGPLRTDTQYF
TRBJ1-1,TRBV6-1,TRBD1,TGTGCCAGCTCCACAGGGGTCCGTACTGAAGCTTTCTTT,CASSTGVRTEAFF
TRBJ2-1,TRBV11-2,TRBD2,TGTGCCAGCAGCCGACTAGCGGGATACAATGAGCAGTTCTTC,CASSRLAGYNEQFF
TRBJ2-5,TRBV25-1,.,TGTGCCAGCAGTGGATCCCAGGGGCTACAAGAGACCCAGTACTTC,CASSGSQGLQETQYF
TRBJ2-7,TRBV15,.,TGTGCCACCAGCGGCAACAGGGGAGGATACGAGCAGTACTTC,CATSGNRGGYEQYF
TRBJ2-2,TRBV27,TRBD1,TGTGCCAGCAGTTTATTCACAGGGGCTCGCCCCGGGGAGCTGTTTTTT,CASSLFTGARPGELFF
TRBJ2-5,TRBV30,TRBD1,TGTGCCTGGGGACAGGAGGTGGAGACCCAGTACTTC,CAWGQEVETQYF
TRBJ2-3,TRBV11-2,.,TGTGCCAGCAGCTTACTTTACGGCCTTGGCGGAAGCACAGATACGCAGTATTTT,CASSLLYGLGGSTDTQYF
TRBJ1-3,TRBV10-3,.,TGTGCCATAGTCTCCGGTGTGCCTGGAAACACCATATATTTT,CAIVSGVPGNTIYF
TRBJ2-7,TRBV30,TRBD2,TGTGCCTGGAGGGAAGGACTAGCGGCCTACGAGCAGTACTTC,CAWREGLAAYEQYF
TRBJ1-2,TRBV7-8,.,TGTGCCAGCAGCTTAGGGGGGGGATATGGCTACACCTTC,CASSLGGGYGYTF